This TCR beta chain was found in a study of cytomegalovirus exposure and HLA in healthy donors. The V end was cut by 5 bases, the J end by 1 base, with 17 bases between. The CDR3 has 16 amino acids. Germline V lookup: CDR1 SGHAT, CDR2 FQNNGV. In the PCR, 60 Vbeta and 13 Jbeta primers were used. Some clones are missing from TCRdb's copy, which holds only in-frame ones; the method was immunoSEQ multiplex PCR. The sample records roughly 230,000 clones, about 77% being singletons. The chain uses TRBV11-2 and TRBJ1-1, with D maybe TRBD1 (6 bases). What was sequenced was PBMCs. The receptor was isolated from a boy between 10 and 17 years old in good health and CMV-seronegative. CDR3 amino acids: CASSQQGSLGNTEAFF. CDR3 DNA sequence: TGTGCCAGCAGCCAGCAGGGGAGTTTAGGGAACACTGAAGCTTTCTTT.